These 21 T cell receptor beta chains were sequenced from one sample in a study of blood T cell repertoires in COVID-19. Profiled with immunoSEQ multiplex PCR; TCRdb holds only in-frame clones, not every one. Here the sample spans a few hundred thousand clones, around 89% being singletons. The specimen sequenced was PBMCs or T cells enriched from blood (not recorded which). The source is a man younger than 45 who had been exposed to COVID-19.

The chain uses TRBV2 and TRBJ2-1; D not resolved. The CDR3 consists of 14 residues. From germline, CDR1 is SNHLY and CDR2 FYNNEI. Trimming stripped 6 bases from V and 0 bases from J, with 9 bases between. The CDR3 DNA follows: TGTGCCAGCAGATTTTCGAGCTCCTACAATGAGCAGTTCTTC. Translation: CASRFSSSYNEQFF.

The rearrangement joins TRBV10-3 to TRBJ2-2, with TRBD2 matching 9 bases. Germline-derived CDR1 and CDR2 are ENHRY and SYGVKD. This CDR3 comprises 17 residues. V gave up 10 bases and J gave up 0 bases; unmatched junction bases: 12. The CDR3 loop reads CATTGTSFLANTGELFF. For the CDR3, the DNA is TGTGCCACCACCGGGACTAGCTTCCTCGCGAACACCGGGGAGCTGTTTTTT.

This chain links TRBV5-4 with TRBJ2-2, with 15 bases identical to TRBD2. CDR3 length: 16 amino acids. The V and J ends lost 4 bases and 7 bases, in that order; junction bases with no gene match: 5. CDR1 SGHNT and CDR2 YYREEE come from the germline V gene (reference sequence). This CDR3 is CASSGLAGGQVGELFF. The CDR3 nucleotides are TGTGCCAGCAGCGGACTAGCGGGGGGGCAGGTCGGGGAGCTGTTTTTT.

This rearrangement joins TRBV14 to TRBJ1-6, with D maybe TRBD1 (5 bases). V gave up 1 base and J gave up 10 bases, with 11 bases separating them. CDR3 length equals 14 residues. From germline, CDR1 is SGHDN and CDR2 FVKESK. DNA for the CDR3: TGTGCCAGCAGCCAAGTGGGGGGGTGGTCACCCCTCCACTTT. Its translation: CASSQVGGWSPLHF.

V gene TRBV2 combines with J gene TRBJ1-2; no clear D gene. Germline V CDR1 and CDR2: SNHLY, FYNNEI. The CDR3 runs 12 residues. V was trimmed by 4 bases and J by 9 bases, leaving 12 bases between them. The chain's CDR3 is CASSGLRISYTF. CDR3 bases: TGTGCCAGCAGTGGTCTCAGGATAAGCTACACCTTC.

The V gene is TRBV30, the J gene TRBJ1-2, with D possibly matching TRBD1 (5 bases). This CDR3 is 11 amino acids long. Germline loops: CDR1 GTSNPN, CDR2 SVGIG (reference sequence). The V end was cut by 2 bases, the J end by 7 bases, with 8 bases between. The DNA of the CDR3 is TGTGCCTGGAGTCAAGGGGTTGGCTACACCTTC. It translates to CAWSQGVGYTF.

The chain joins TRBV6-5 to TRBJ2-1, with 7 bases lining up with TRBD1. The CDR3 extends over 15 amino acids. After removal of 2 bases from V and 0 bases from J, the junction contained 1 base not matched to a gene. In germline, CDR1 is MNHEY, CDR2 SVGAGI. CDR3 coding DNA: TGTGCCAGCAGTTACGACAGGGACTCCTACAATGAGCAGTTCTTC. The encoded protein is CASSYDRDSYNEQFF.

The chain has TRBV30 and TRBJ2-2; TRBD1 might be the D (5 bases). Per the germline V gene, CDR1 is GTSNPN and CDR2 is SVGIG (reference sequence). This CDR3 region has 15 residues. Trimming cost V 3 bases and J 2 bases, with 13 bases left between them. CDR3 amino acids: CAWRKGHQNTGELFF. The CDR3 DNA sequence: TGTGCCTGGAGGAAGGGGCACCAAAACACCGGGGAGCTGTTTTTT.

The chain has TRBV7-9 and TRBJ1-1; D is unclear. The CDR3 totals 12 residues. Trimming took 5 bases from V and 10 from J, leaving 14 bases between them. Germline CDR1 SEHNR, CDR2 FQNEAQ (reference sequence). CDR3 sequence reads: CASSAREPGAFF. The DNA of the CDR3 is TGTGCCAGCAGCGCTCGGGAGCCGGGAGCTTTCTTT. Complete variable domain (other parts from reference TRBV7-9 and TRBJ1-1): DTGVSQNPRHKITKRGQNVTFRCDPISEHNRLYWYRQTLGQGPEFLTYFQNEAQLEKSRLLSDRFSAERPKGSFSTLEIQRTEQGDSAMYLCASSAREPGAFFGQGTRLTVV.

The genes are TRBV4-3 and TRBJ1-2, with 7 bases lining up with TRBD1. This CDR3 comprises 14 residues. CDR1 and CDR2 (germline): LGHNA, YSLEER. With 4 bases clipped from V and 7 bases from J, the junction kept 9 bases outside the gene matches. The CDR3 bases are TGCGCCAGCAGCCTCGACAGGGAGGTCGGTGGCTACACCTTC. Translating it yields CASSLDREVGGYTF.

The DNA of the CDR3 is TGTGCCAGCAGCTTAGGGGGGGACAGCCAAGAGACCCAGTACTTC. Translation gives CASSLGGDSQETQYF. The chain links TRBV7-9 to TRBJ2-5; possible D gene TRBD1, 7 bases. V dropped 1 base and J dropped 1 base, with 10 bases sitting between them. The CDR3 spans 15 residues. From germline, CDR1 is SEHNR and CDR2 FQNEAQ (reference sequence).

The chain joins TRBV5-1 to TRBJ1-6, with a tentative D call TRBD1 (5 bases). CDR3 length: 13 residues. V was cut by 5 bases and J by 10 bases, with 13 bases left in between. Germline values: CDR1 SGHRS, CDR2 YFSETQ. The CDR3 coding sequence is TGCGCCAGCAGTTCGGACCGGGGGTCACCCCTCCACTTT. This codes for CASSSDRGSPLHF.

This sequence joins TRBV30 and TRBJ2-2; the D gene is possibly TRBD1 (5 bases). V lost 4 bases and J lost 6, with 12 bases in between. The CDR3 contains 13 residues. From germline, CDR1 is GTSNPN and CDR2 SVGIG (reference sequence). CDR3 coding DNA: TGTGCCTGGAAAGTACAGGCCTCCGGGGAGCTGTTTTTT. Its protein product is CAWKVQASGELFF. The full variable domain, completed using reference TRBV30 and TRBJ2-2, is SQTIHQWPATLVQPVGSPLSLECTVEGTSNPNLYWYRQAAGRGLQLLFYSVGIGQISSEVPQNLSASRPQDRQFILSSKKLLLSDSGFYLCAWKVQASGELFFGEGSRLTVL.

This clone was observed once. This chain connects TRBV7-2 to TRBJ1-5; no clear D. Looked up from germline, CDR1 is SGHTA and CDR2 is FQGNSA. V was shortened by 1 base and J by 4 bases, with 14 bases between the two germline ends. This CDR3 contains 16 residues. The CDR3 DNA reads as TGTGCCAGCAGCTTAGTTGGTCGGGGAGGAAATCAGCCCCAGCATTTT. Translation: CASSLVGRGGNQPQHF.

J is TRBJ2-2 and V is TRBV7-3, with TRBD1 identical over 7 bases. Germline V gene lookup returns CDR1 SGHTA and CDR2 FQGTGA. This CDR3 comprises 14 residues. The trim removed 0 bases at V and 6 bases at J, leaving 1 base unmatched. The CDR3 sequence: CASSLTDRAGELFF. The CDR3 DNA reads TGTGCCAGCAGCTTAACAGACAGGGCCGGGGAGCTGTTTTTT.

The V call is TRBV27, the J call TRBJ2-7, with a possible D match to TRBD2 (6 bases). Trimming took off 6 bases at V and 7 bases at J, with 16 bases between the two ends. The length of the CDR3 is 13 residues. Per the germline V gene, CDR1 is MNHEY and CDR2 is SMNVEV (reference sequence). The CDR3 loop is CASRYGGLGEQYF. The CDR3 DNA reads TGTGCCAGCAGATATGGGGGGTTGGGTGAGCAGTACTTC.

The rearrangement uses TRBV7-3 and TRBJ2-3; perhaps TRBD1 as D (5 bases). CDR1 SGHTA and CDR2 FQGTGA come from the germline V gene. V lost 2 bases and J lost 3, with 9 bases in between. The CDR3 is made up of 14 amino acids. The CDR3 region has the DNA TGTGCCAGCAGCTTACAGGGTTTTACAGATACGCAGTATTTT. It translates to CASSLQGFTDTQYF.

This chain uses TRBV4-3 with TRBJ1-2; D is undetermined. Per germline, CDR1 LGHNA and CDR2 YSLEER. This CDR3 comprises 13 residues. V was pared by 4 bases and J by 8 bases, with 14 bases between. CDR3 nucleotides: TGCGCCAGCAGCCGCTTCTTCCTAACCGGCTACACCTTC. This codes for CASSRFFLTGYTF.

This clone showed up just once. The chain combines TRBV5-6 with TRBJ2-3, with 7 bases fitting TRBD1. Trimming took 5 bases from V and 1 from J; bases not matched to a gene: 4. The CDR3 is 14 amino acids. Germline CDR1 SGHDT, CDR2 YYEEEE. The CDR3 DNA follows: TGTGCCAGCAGGGAACAGGGGCGCACAGATACGCAGTATTTT. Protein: CASREQGRTDTQYF.

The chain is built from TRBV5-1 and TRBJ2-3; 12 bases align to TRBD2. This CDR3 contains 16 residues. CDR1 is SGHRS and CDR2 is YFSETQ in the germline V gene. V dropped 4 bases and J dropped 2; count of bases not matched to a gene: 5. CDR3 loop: CASSIGLAGNTDTQYF. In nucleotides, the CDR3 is TGCGCCAGCAGCATAGGACTAGCGGGGAACACAGATACGCAGTATTTT.

This CDR3 reads CASMDRGLSGELFF. CDR3 in DNA: TGCGCCAGCATGGACAGGGGGCTCTCCGGGGAGCTGTTTTTT. V is TRBV10-1 and J is TRBJ2-2, with 11 bases matching TRBD1. Germline CDR1 is WNHNN and CDR2 is SYGVQD (reference sequence). The CDR3 is 14 amino acids. V was clipped by 7 bases and J by 6 bases; unmatched bases: 4.